This entry lists 30 T cell receptor beta chains sequenced from one sample in a study of Ad26.COV2.S vaccination and SARS-CoV-2 variants. The assay was immunoSEQ multiplex PCR, and TCRdb's table has in-frame clones only and misses some. The table records about 480,000 clones, roughly 89% of them present only once. Described treatment: about 20 received Ad26.COV2.S at low or high dose, single or two shots; several received placebo; per-sample allocation not given. Material that was analyzed had been drawn on day 63 after the first vaccine or placebo injection. This specimen was peripheral blood, taken in a trial of Ad26.COV2.S vaccine versus placebo. These receptors were obtained from a person aged 18-60 years who received the Ad26.COV2.S COVID-19 vaccine or a placebo.

The chain combines TRBV18 with TRBJ2-1; D may be TRBD2 (6 bases). Per the germline V gene, CDR1 is KGHSH and CDR2 is LQKENI. Trimming shortened V by 2 bases and J by 1 base, and 12 bases separated the two germline ends. CDR3 size: 16 residues. In nucleotides, the CDR3 is TGTGCCAGCTCACCAACAACGGGGGAATCCTACAATGAGCAGTTCTTC. It yields the protein CASSPTTGESYNEQFF.

The chain has TRBV7-3 and TRBJ1-1; D remains unclear. This CDR3 contains 13 residues. The germline V gene has CDR1 SGHTA and CDR2 FQGTGA. V was shortened by 5 bases and J by 0 bases, with 7 bases between the two germline ends. The CDR3 sequence is CASSPFMNTEAFF. The CDR3 region has the DNA TGTGCCAGCAGCCCCTTTATGAACACTGAAGCTTTCTTT.

The chain is built from TRBV5-6 and TRBJ1-2; D may be TRBD1 (5 bases). Trimming removed 5 bases at V and 6 bases at J, with 17 bases between. The length of the CDR3 is 14 residues. The germline gives CDR1 SGHDT, CDR2 YYEEEE. CDR3 protein: CASRTFQWGDGYTF. Here the CDR3 DNA reads TGTGCCAGCAGGACCTTTCAATGGGGGGATGGCTACACCTTC.

The genes are TRBV6-4 and TRBJ2-6, with a tentative D call TRBD1 (6 bases). CDR1 is MRHNA and CDR2 is SNTAGT in the germline V gene. CDR3 size: 16 residues. The V and J ends lost 5 bases and 0 bases respectively, with 11 bases between them. CDR3 in DNA: TGTGCCAGCAGTCCCGGACAGAGCTCTGGGGCCAACGTCCTGACTTTC. Translated: CASSPGQSSGANVLTF.

This rearrangement joins TRBV24-1 to TRBJ2-1; D is undetermined. Trimming took 3 bases from V and 6 from J, leaving 8 bases between them. Germline V gene data show CDR1 as KGHDR and CDR2 as SFDVKD. This CDR3 contains 13 residues. In nucleotides, the CDR3 is TGTGCCACCAGTGATATCAGTGGCAATGAGCAGTTCTTC. It codes for CATSDISGNEQFF.

Comment on this clone: The sample contains more than one DNA sequence encoding this CDR3. This rearrangement joins TRBV19 to TRBJ2-2; tentative D call: TRBD2 (7 bases). V lost 3 bases, J lost 4 bases, and 9 bases lay in between. Germline loops: CDR1 LNHDA, CDR2 SQIVND (reference sequence). The CDR3 length is 14 residues. The CDR3 DNA reads as TGTGCCAGTAGTATGGGGGGGCGCACCGGGGAGCTGTTTTTT. It encodes CASSMGGRTGELFF.

V is TRBV4-1 and J is TRBJ2-1; 8 positions agree with TRBD1. Germline trimming cut 4 bases from V and 6 bases from J; bases unmatched to any gene: 8. Looked up from germline, CDR1 is MGHRA and CDR2 is YSYEKL. This CDR3 is 15 amino acids long. The CDR3 region is CASSPQGAGFNEQFF. CDR3 nucleotides: TGCGCCAGCAGCCCCCAGGGGGCGGGGTTCAATGAGCAGTTCTTC.

The chain joins TRBV9 to TRBJ2-5, with D perhaps matching TRBD1 or TRBD2 (5 bases each). The CDR3 is 13 residues long. The germline V gene has CDR1 SGDLS and CDR2 YYNGEE. Trimming removed 1 base at V and 5 bases at J, with 9 bases between. The CDR3 region has the DNA TGTGCCAGCAGCGTATCCGGGGCGGAGACCCAGTACTTC. Translated: CASSVSGAETQYF.

This chain uses TRBV24-1 with TRBJ2-1; D is perhaps TRBD1 (5 bases). Germline CDR1 and CDR2: KGHDR and SFDVKD. The CDR3 consists of 15 residues. Trimming shortened V by 3 bases and J by 6 bases, and 14 bases separated the two germline ends. The DNA for the CDR3 is TGTGCCACCAGTGATAGAAGGGGTCGGGTCAATGAGCAGTTCTTC. It encodes CATSDRRGRVNEQFF.

A word on this clone: The same CDR3 also results from other DNA sequences found in this sample. The V gene is TRBV6-5, the J gene TRBJ1-1; D is unclear. V was trimmed by 2 bases and J by 4 bases, leaving 11 bases between them. Looked up from germline, CDR1 is MNHEY and CDR2 is SVGAGI. The CDR3 covers 14 residues. CDR3 in amino acids: CASSYGAGGTEAFF. In DNA form, the CDR3 reads TGTGCCAGCAGTTACGGAGCGGGTGGCACTGAAGCTTTCTTT.

This chain joins TRBV6-5 and TRBJ2-7; D may be TRBD2 (6 bases). This CDR3 contains 14 residues. Between the trimmed V and J ends, which lost 6 bases and 3 bases, there was a span of 15 bases. The germline V gene encodes CDR1 MNHEY and CDR2 SVGAGI. The CDR3 loop reads CASSHSLGGYEQYF. CDR3 DNA sequence: TGTGCCAGCAGCCACTCCCTGGGAGGCTACGAGCAGTACTTC.

The genes are TRBV5-1 and TRBJ2-7, with TRBD2 matching 14 bases. J was trimmed by 7 bases and V by 4 bases; bases with no gene match: 7. Germline V lookup: CDR1 SGHRS, CDR2 YFSETQ. This CDR3 contains 15 residues. CDR3 in DNA: TGCGCCAGCAGCCCAGGGACTAGCGGGAGTGGTGAGCAGTACTTC. Residues: CASSPGTSGSGEQYF.

This chain joins TRBV7-8 and TRBJ2-1; 8 bases fit TRBD2. Germline V CDR1 and CDR2: SGHVS, FQNEAQ. Trimming at V came to 2 bases and at J to 10 bases, leaving 10 bases not matched to a gene. The CDR3 is 15 amino acids. CDR3 region: CASSLQSGSGREQFF. CDR3 in DNA: TGTGCCAGCAGCTTACAAAGCGGGAGTGGGAGGGAGCAGTTCTTC.

This clone was detected only once. The CDR3 nucleotides are TGTGCCAGCAGCTCCAATCGACAGGGGAGGGCCAAAAACATTCAGTACTTC. Residues: CASSSNRQGRAKNIQYF. The chain uses TRBV7-2 and TRBJ2-4; TRBD1 agrees at 8 bases. Germline assignment: CDR1 SGHTA and CDR2 FQGNSA. The CDR3 runs to 17 residues. The V segment lost 4 bases and the J segment 1 base; nucleotides outside the gene matches: 9.

CDR3 sequence: CASRPPHGLGEQYF. The DNA of the CDR3 is TGTGCCAGCAGACCTCCACACGGACTAGGAGAGCAGTACTTC. The rearrangement joins TRBV28 to TRBJ2-7; 7 bases fit TRBD2. Germline V gives CDR1 MDHEN, CDR2 SYDVKM. CDR3 size: 14 residues. V lost 6 bases, J lost 7 bases, and 12 bases stayed unmatched.

The chain is built from TRBV9 and TRBJ1-2; tentatively, D is TRBD1 (5 bases). Trimming removed 3 bases from V and 8 bases from J, with 20 bases in between. The CDR3 is made up of 15 amino acids. Germline V gene sequence: CDR1 SGDLS, CDR2 YYNGEE. For the CDR3, the DNA is TGTGCCAGCAGCGAGAGGGCAGGGAGCCGTGGAGGCTACACCTTC. Translation: CASSERAGSRGGYTF.

The chain joins TRBV6-2 or TRBV6-3 to TRBJ1-1; D might be TRBD1 (6 bases). In germline, CDR1 is MNHEY, CDR2 SVGEGT. Trimming removed 2 bases from V and 3 bases from J, with 13 bases in between. The CDR3 has 15 residues. CDR3: CASSYGQLGDTEAFF. Written as DNA, the CDR3 is TGTGCCAGCAGTTACGGACAGCTTGGGGACACTGAAGCTTTCTTT.

The genes are TRBV6-5 and TRBJ2-1; D is undetermined. CDR3 length: 11 residues. Per germline, CDR1 MNHEY and CDR2 SVGAGI. Trimming removed 7 bases from V and 4 bases from J, with 5 bases in between. CDR3 amino acids: CASIFYNEQFF. The CDR3 nucleotides are TGTGCCAGCATTTTTTACAATGAGCAGTTCTTC.

The genes are TRBV28 and TRBJ1-1; D gene ambiguous. Trimming removed 5 bases at V and 8 bases at J, with 21 bases between. The CDR3 is 15 amino acids. Germline values: CDR1 MDHEN, CDR2 SYDVKM. In DNA, the CDR3 is TGTGCCAGCAGTAATCTGGGGTCGGGGAACGCCGAAGCTTTCTTT. This translates into CASSNLGSGNAEAFF.

The chain links TRBV11-2 to TRBJ2-2; 8 bases line up with TRBD2. V shed 3 bases, J shed 5 bases, and the junction held 5 bases outside the gene matches. The CDR3 runs 15 residues. CDR1 is SGHAT, CDR2 FQNNGV, per germline. The CDR3 spells CASSLSAGGTGELFF. For the CDR3, the DNA is TGTGCCAGCAGCTTGTCGGCGGGGGGTACCGGGGAGCTGTTTTTT.

The chain recombines TRBV19 with TRBJ1-6; D may be TRBD1 (5 bases). The germline V gene encodes CDR1 LNHDA and CDR2 SQIVND (reference sequence). This CDR3 is 14 amino acids long. The V end lost 6 bases, the J end lost 10 bases, and 16 bases lay between the germline ends. The CDR3 is CASSDTGSNSPLHF. CDR3 nucleotides: TGTGCCAGTAGCGACACAGGTTCCAACTCACCCCTCCACTTT.

The chain joins TRBV5-1 to TRBJ2-1, with TRBD2 matching over 14 bases. The germline CDR1 and CDR2 sequences are SGHRS and YFSETQ. V was clipped by 4 bases and J by 9 bases; unmatched bases: 12. This CDR3 is 17 amino acids long. The DNA of the CDR3 is TGCGCCAGCAGCCCCCTTGCGACTAGCGGGAGGGGTGGTGAGCAGTTCTTC. Protein sequence: CASSPLATSGRGGEQFF.

V gene TRBV19 combines with J gene TRBJ1-1; no definite D call. The V gene lost 4 bases and the J gene lost 0 bases, with 18 bases spanning the gap. CDR1 is LNHDA, CDR2 SQIVND, per germline (reference sequence). This CDR3 spans 17 amino acids. CDR3 nucleotides: TGTGCCAGTAGTACCCGTGGGGTTGGAGAGATGAACACTGAAGCTTTCTTT. Amino acid sequence: CASSTRGVGEMNTEAFF.

The J gene is TRBJ2-3, the V gene TRBV4-3; D is unresolved. V was trimmed by 0 bases and J by 7 bases, leaving 11 bases between them. The length of the CDR3 is 14 residues. Germline V gene data show CDR1 as LGHNA and CDR2 as YSLEER. The CDR3 reads CASSQDSGTHTQYF. The CDR3 DNA is TGCGCCAGCAGCCAAGATTCGGGCACGCATACGCAGTATTTT.

The J gene is TRBJ1-6, the V gene TRBV5-1; D is possibly TRBD1 (6 bases). Germline V gene data show CDR1 as SGHRS and CDR2 as YFSETQ. V was clipped by 6 bases and J by 8 bases, with 15 bases between them. The CDR3 consists of 14 residues. The CDR3 bases are TGCGCCAGCACCCCCTCAGGGGCGGATTCACCCCTCCACTTT. The encoded protein is CASTPSGADSPLHF.

The chain is built from TRBV6-5 and TRBJ1-1; weak D call: TRBD1 (5 bases). CDR3 size: 13 residues. Germline CDR1 reads MNHEY; CDR2 reads SVGAGI. The V and J ends lost 2 bases and 6 bases respectively, with 10 bases between them. The CDR3 reads CASSYNRGAEAFF. The CDR3 nucleotides read TGTGCCAGCAGTTACAATCGGGGCGCTGAAGCTTTCTTT.

The chain joins TRBV25-1 to TRBJ2-2, with a weak D call TRBD1 (8 bases). Germline V gene sequence: CDR1 MGHDK, CDR2 SYGVNS. There are 15 residues in the CDR3. Deletions cut 6 bases from V and 8 bases from J, with 19 bases between. The CDR3 DNA reads TGTGCCAGCAGGGGAGACAGGGGAGGGGCGGGGGAGCTGTTTTTT. It encodes CASRGDRGGAGELFF. Filled out from reference TRBV25-1 and TRBJ2-2, the complete variable domain reads EADIYQTPRYLVIGTGKKITLECSQTMGHDKMYWYQQDPGMELHLIHYSYGVNSTEKGDLSSESTVSRIRTEHFPLTLESARPSHTSQYLCASRGDRGGAGELFFGEGSRLTVL.

The rearrangement joins TRBV28 to TRBJ1-3; D gene unclear. Germline values: CDR1 MDHEN, CDR2 SYDVKM. This CDR3 comprises 11 residues. V gave up 8 bases and J gave up 4 bases, with 6 bases separating them. CDR3 DNA: TGTGCCAGCCGCGGGGGAAACACCATATATTTT. Amino acid sequence: CASRGGNTIYF.

The chain carries TRBV10-3 and TRBJ2-7, with 9 bases matching TRBD2. The junction had 10 bases not matched to a gene; V was cut back by 9 bases and J by 4 bases. The CDR3 runs to 14 residues. Germline values: CDR1 ENHRY, CDR2 SYGVKD. The CDR3 DNA follows: TGTGCCATTAGGCGGGAGGGCCTTAGGTACGAGCAGTACTTC. Encoded protein: CAIRREGLRYEQYF.

About this clone itself: Other DNA sequences in this sample translate to the same CDR3. This chain connects TRBV5-1 to TRBJ2-7; D is perhaps TRBD2 (6 bases). The CDR3 sequence is 13 residues long. V was shortened by 0 bases and J by 4 bases, with 8 bases between the two germline ends. The germline CDR1 and CDR2 sequences are SGHRS and YFSETQ. CDR3 nucleotide sequence: TGCGCCAGCAGCTTGGGTGGAGGGTACGAGCAGTACTTC. Protein product: CASSLGGGYEQYF.